Listed below are T cell receptor beta chains from one sample, sequenced in a study of cytomegalovirus exposure and HLA in healthy donors. The data were produced by immunoSEQ multiplex PCR, yet TCRdb's version contains in-frame clones alone and is incomplete. The sample lists some 170,000 clones; 70% to 85% were seen once. The sequencing input was PBMCs. These receptors all come from a human donor in good health. Both conserved end residues are part of each CDR3. A D gene is named only where the DNA matches it firmly. Only some rows state a clone size, as once, few, many or a class for expanded clones.

>TRBV5-1|TRBJ2-1|TRBD2|-
TGCGCCAGCAGCCTCGGGACTAGCGGGTCAGGTGAGCAGTTCTTC
CASSLGTSGSGEQFF
>TRBV5-1|TRBJ2-2|-|-
TGCGCCAGCAGCTTCCACAGGGCCACCGGGGAGCTGTTTTTT
CASSFHRATGELFF
>TRBV11-2|TRBJ1-1|-|-
TGTGCCAGCAGCTTAGGCAGGGCGAACACTGAAGCTTTCTTT
CASSLGRANTEAFF
>TRBV5-6|TRBJ2-2|TRBD2|-
TGTGCCAGCAGCTTGTTAAGACTAGCTCCCGGGGAGCTGTTTTTT
CASSLLRLAPGELFF
>TRBV7-6|TRBJ1-6|TRBD1|-
TGTGCCAGCAGCCCTCACCTACAGGGGGCAGGGGATTCACCCCTCCACTTT
CASSPHLQGAGDSPLHF
>TRBV2|TRBJ1-1|-|-
TGTGCCAGCAGTGGCCAGGGGAGAAGTACTGAAGCTTTCTTT
CASSGQGRSTEAFF
>TRBV4-1|TRBJ2-3|-|few
TGCGCCAGCAGCCGGCAACCTTCCACAGATACGCAGTATTTT
CASSRQPSTDTQYF
>TRBV27|TRBJ1-1|-|once
TGTGCCAGCAGTTTATCATTGCGTGGAGGGGTAGGGACTGAAGCTTTCTTT
CASSLSLRGGVGTEAFF
>TRBV5-4|TRBJ1-2|TRBD1|-
TGTGCCAGCAGCGTTCCGGGACAGGGGGCGAGAGGCTACACCTTC
CASSVPGQGARGYTF
>TRBV4-2|TRBJ2-7|-|-
TGTGCCAGCAGCCAAGTTACAGGGAGTTACGAGCAGTACTTC
CASSQVTGSYEQYF
>TRBV5-6|TRBJ2-7|TRBD1|-
TGTGCCAGCAGCTACGGGACAGGTGTCTTCGAGCAGTACTTC
CASSYGTGVFEQYF
>TRBV5-1|TRBJ2-1|-|few
TGCGCCAGCAGCTTGGCCACAGGGTCCAATGAGCAGTTCTTC
CASSLATGSNEQFF
>TRBV29-1|TRBJ2-1|-|-
TGCAGCGTTGAGGCGGAGCGGCCCGTGCTTTACAATGAGCAGTTCTTC
CSVEAERPVLYNEQFF
>TRBV5-8|TRBJ2-5|-|few
TGTGCCAGCAGCCCACGGGTGAGAATCGCCCAGTACTTC
CASSPRVRIAQYF
>TRBV6-6|TRBJ2-7|TRBD1|few
TGTGCCAGCAGTTACGATGAAACAGGGGTCGTCGAGCAGTACTTC
CASSYDETGVVEQYF
>TRBV11-2|TRBJ2-2|-|-
TGTGCCAGCAGCTTAGCGCAAAACCGGGGCACCGGGGAGCTGTTTTTT
CASSLAQNRGTGELFF
>TRBV7-6|TRBJ1-1|-|few
TGTGCCAGCAGCTTAGCGGTGGGGGAGGCTGAAGCTTTCTTT
CASSLAVGEAEAFF
>TRBV7-9|TRBJ1-4|-|-
TGTGCCAGCAGCTTATATTTTGCGGGGGAAAAACTGTTTTTT
CASSLYFAGEKLFF
>TRBV14|TRBJ2-7|-|few
TGTGCCAGCAGCCAAGATCAGGACAGTACCTACGAGCAGTACTTC
CASSQDQDSTYEQYF
>TRBV4-1|TRBJ2-2|TRBD2|-
TGCGCCAGCAGCCAAGGGGGTCCGTGGGTGAGCGGGGGGGCCCCCGGGGAGCTGTTTTTT
CASSQGGPWVSGGAPGELFF
>TRBV9|TRBJ2-5|TRBD2|-
TGTGCCAGCAGCGCCCTAGCGGGGGGTCGAGAGACCCAGTACTTC
CASSALAGGRETQYF
>TRBV9|TRBJ1-6|-|few
TGTGCCAGCAGCGTAGGATGGGGGGGAATAGGATCACCCCTCCACTTT
CASSVGWGGIGSPLHF
>TRBV15|TRBJ1-5|-|few
TGTGCCACCAGCAGAGACAGAGGTAGCAATCAGCCCCAGCATTTT
CATSRDRGSNQPQHF
>TRBV4-1|TRBJ2-5|-|-
TGCGCCAGCAGCCAAGATCAGGCTAGCATGGAGACCCAGTACTTC
CASSQDQASMETQYF
>TRBV7-8|TRBJ1-2|TRBD1|-
TGTGCCAGCAGCTTAACCCTGGACAGGGCCTATGGCTACACCTTC
CASSLTLDRAYGYTF
>TRBV5-1|TRBJ1-1|-|-
TGCGCCAGCAGCTTGGCCGGTCAGGGTAGGGCTTTCTTT
CASSLAGQGRAFF
>TRBV4-1|TRBJ1-1|TRBD1|-
TGCGCCAGTTCGACAGGGCTTGGGAACACTGAAGCTTTCTTT
CASSTGLGNTEAFF
>TRBV11-2|TRBJ2-7|TRBD1|-
TGTGCCAGCAGCCACCGACAGGGGTACGAGCAGTACTTC
CASSHRQGYEQYF
>TRBV11-2|TRBJ2-7|TRBD1|-
TGTGCCAGCAGCTGGGGACAGACCTACGAGCAGTACTTC
CASSWGQTYEQYF
>TRBV6-6|TRBJ1-2|-|-
TGTGCCAGCAGTTCTACCCAAGACAGGATCTACTATGGCTACACCTTC
CASSSTQDRIYYGYTF
>TRBV10-3|TRBJ2-7|TRBD1|few
TGTGCCATCAGTGAGTCCGGCCCACAGGGGGCCTACGAGCAGTACTTC
CAISESGPQGAYEQYF
>TRBV10-1|TRBJ2-1|-|-
TGCGCCAGCAGTGAACAGGTAGCTTACAATGAGCAGTTCTTC
CASSEQVAYNEQFF
>TRBV14|TRBJ2-5|TRBD1|-
TGTGCCAGCAGCCATTTTGACAGGGATAGAGAGACCCAGTACTTC
CASSHFDRDRETQYF
>TRBV7-6|TRBJ2-7|-|-
TGTGCCAGCAGCTTAAGCGCCTACGAGCAGTACTTC
CASSLSAYEQYF
>TRBV30|TRBJ1-6|-|-
TGTGCCTGGACCGTTTCGAGCTCCTATAATTCACCCCTCCACTTT
CAWTVSSSYNSPLHF
>TRBV29-1|TRBJ1-4|TRBD1|few
TGCAGCGTCCGGGTCGGGACAGAAAATGAAAAACTGTTTTTT
CSVRVGTENEKLFF